A single sample is the source of the 29 T cell receptor beta chains below, sequenced in a study of T cells after yellow fever vaccination. TCRdb processed the 5' RACE reads anew with MiXCR; each CDR3 protein has one entry. This sample carries about 550,000 distinct CDR3 sequences, about a fifth of them seen once, and the ten largest clones take over 11%. This specimen consisted of PBMCs, obtained 15 days after the yellow fever booster vaccination. The receptors here all came from a man aged 25 to 45 who received the YFV17D yellow fever vaccine.

The V gene is TRBV27, the J gene TRBJ2-5; 8 bases agree with TRBD2. Germline V gene lookup returns CDR1 MNHEY and CDR2 SMNVEV (reference sequence). The trim removed 8 bases at V and 0 bases at J, leaving 8 bases unmatched. This CDR3 has 15 amino acids. CDR3 DNA sequence: TGTGCCAGCCGACGGGCTAGCGGGTACCAAGAGACCCAGTACTTC. Its translation is CASRRASGYQETQYF.

V gene TRBV6-1 combines with J gene TRBJ2-1; the D is unclear. Germline assignment: CDR1 MNHNS and CDR2 SASEGT. The CDR3 runs 15 residues. Trimming removed 7 bases at V and 1 base at J, with 14 bases between. The CDR3 spells CASKADLWSYNEQFF. DNA for the CDR3: TGTGCCAGCAAGGCCGATCTGTGGTCCTACAATGAGCAGTTCTTC.

The chain couples TRBV18 to TRBJ2-5, with unresolved D. Germline lookup yields CDR1 KGHSH and CDR2 LQKENI. The CDR3 length is 15 residues. The V end lost 4 bases, the J end lost 1 base, and 13 bases lay between the germline ends. The CDR3, as DNA: TGTGCCAGCTCACTTTTGGCAGATACCCAAGAGACCCAGTACTTC. Protein product: CASSLLADTQETQYF.

The J gene is TRBJ2-7, the V gene TRBV18; 8 bases align to TRBD1. Germline V lookup: CDR1 KGHSH, CDR2 LQKENI. V lost 3 bases to trimming and J lost 5 bases; unmatched junction nucleotides: 9. The CDR3 is 15 amino acids. The CDR3 DNA is TGTGCCAGCTCACCTTGGACCGGACAGGGCAACGAGCAGTACTTC. It yields the protein CASSPWTGQGNEQYF. The whole variable domain, filled in from reference TRBV18 and TRBJ2-7, reads NAGVMQNPRHLVRRRGQEARLRCSPMKGHSHVYWYRQLPEEGLKFMVYLQKENIIDESGMPKERFSAEFPKEGPSILRIQQVVRGDSAAYFCASSPWTGQGNEQYFGPGTRLTVT.

The chain couples TRBV19 to TRBJ2-1; 11 positions agree with TRBD2. This CDR3 is built from 15 residues. Germline V gene sequence: CDR1 LNHDA, CDR2 SQIVND (reference sequence). The ends lost 4 bases at V and 8 bases at J; junction bases unmatched: 7. The CDR3, as DNA: TGTGCCAGTAGTACCCCTCGTAGCGGGAGGGATGAGCAGTTCTTC. It yields the protein CASSTPRSGRDEQFF.

This clonotype appeared many times. This rearrangement joins TRBV7-9 to TRBJ2-1; D is unresolved. The V end was cut by 1 base, the J end by 6 bases, with 4 bases between. From germline, CDR1 is SEHNR and CDR2 FQNEAQ (reference sequence). This CDR3 comprises 12 residues. The CDR3 sequence: CASSLDFNEQFF. The CDR3 nucleotides read TGTGCCAGCAGCTTAGATTTCAATGAGCAGTTCTTC.

This clonotype was observed once. The V call is TRBV7-6, the J call TRBJ2-3; 9 positions agree with TRBD2. The CDR3 extends over 15 amino acids. The V segment lost 8 bases and the J segment 5 bases; nucleotides outside the gene matches: 11. The germline V gene encodes CDR1 SGHVS and CDR2 FNYEAQ. CDR3 loop: CASSGLAGYRDTQYF. The CDR3 DNA sequence: TGTGCCAGCTCCGGGCTAGCGGGATACAGAGATACGCAGTATTTT.

Worth noting for this clonotype: The junction differs from germline at one of its ends, possibly a read error. The chain couples TRBV28 to TRBJ1-5; D gene ambiguous. The CDR3 spans 13 residues. Germline assignment: CDR1 MDHEN and CDR2 SYDVKM. CDR3 nucleotides: TGTGCCAGCAGGCCCCAAGAACGCGCTCCCCCGCATTTT. It yields the protein CASRPQERAPPHF.

This clonotype was observed a few times. V is TRBV4-3 and J is TRBJ2-3; D possibly corresponds to TRBD2 (7 bases). CDR1 is LGHNA, CDR2 YSLEER, per germline. Trimming took off 4 bases at V and 4 bases at J, with 18 bases between the two ends. The CDR3 consists of 16 residues. The CDR3 DNA reads TGCGCCAGCAGCCCCGGGCTAGGGGGGGGGCCAGATACGCAGTATTTT. Residues: CASSPGLGGGPDTQYF.

This clonotype was found a few times. This rearrangement joins TRBV20-1 to TRBJ2-1; 9 positions match TRBD2. This CDR3 has 14 residues. Per germline, CDR1 DFQATT and CDR2 SNEGSKA (reference sequence). With 5 bases clipped from V and 6 bases from J, the junction kept 8 bases outside the gene matches. CDR3 DNA sequence: TGCAGTGCTTCTACGGGGACTAGCTCCAATGAGCAGTTCTTC. It translates to CSASTGTSSNEQFF.

The rearrangement uses TRBV4-3 and TRBJ2-3; D uncertain. Trimming stripped 0 bases from V and 4 bases from J, with 8 bases between. The germline gives CDR1 LGHNA, CDR2 YSLEER. This CDR3 comprises 14 residues. CDR3 region: CASSQDRHSDTQYF. The CDR3 DNA follows: TGCGCCAGCAGCCAAGATCGACACTCAGATACGCAGTATTTT.

This clonotype showed up just a few times. The chain combines TRBV30 with TRBJ1-4; TRBD1 matches at 10 bases. This CDR3 has 14 residues. Germline values: CDR1 GTSNPN, CDR2 SVGIG (reference sequence). The V and J ends lost 2 bases and 5 bases, in that order; junction bases with no gene match: 2. CDR3 DNA: TGTGCCTGGAGTAGGGACAGGGGAAATGAAAAACTGTTTTTT. As protein: CAWSRDRGNEKLFF.

The CDR3 reads CAWTGWWDSPLHF. The CDR3 coding sequence is TGTGCCTGGACAGGGTGGTGGGATTCACCCCTCCACTTT. J is TRBJ1-6 and V is TRBV30; perhaps TRBD1 as D (5 bases). The CDR3 consists of 13 residues. Looked up from germline, CDR1 is GTSNPN and CDR2 is SVGIG (reference sequence). V was clipped by 4 bases and J by 8 bases, with 12 bases between them. The whole variable domain, filled in from reference TRBV30 and TRBJ1-6, reads SQTIHQWPATLVQPVGSPLSLECTVEGTSNPNLYWYRQAAGRGLQLLFYSVGIGQISSEVPQNLSASRPQDRQFILSSKKLLLSDSGFYLCAWTGWWDSPLHFGNGTRLTVT.

Here the CDR3 reads CASSLGVAGSHSYEQYF. The CDR3 nucleotides are TGTGCCAGCAGCTTAGGAGTGGCAGGGTCCCACTCCTACGAGCAGTACTTC. This chain connects TRBV7-8 to TRBJ2-7, with D maybe TRBD1 (5 bases). The CDR3 has 17 amino acids. CDR1 is SGHVS, CDR2 FQNEAQ, per germline. V lost 1 base to trimming and J lost 0 bases, with 16 bases between them.

This clonotype was found a few times. This chain joins TRBV20-1 and TRBJ2-3; 8 bases line up with TRBD2. V was clipped by 2 bases and J by 6 bases; unmatched bases: 16. Germline V gene lookup returns CDR1 DFQATT and CDR2 SNEGSKA (reference sequence). The CDR3 loop spans 17 amino acids. CDR3 amino acids: CSARPRLGRGVRDTQYF. CDR3 bases: TGCAGTGCTAGACCCCGCCTCGGGCGGGGGGTGAGGGATACGCAGTATTTT.

This clonotype was counted at least ten times. The V and J genes are TRBV15 and TRBJ2-3; no clear D gene. This CDR3 region has 13 residues. Looked up from germline, CDR1 is LNHNV and CDR2 is YYDKDF (reference sequence). V was shortened by 3 bases and J by 3 bases, with 7 bases between the two germline ends. CDR3 bases: TGTGCCACCAGCAGGGAGACTACAGATACGCAGTATTTT. Its translation: CATSRETTDTQYF.

The chain has TRBV5-1 and TRBJ1-6; tentatively, D is TRBD1 (5 bases). The germline CDR1 and CDR2 sequences are SGHRS and YFSETQ. The CDR3 is made up of 17 amino acids. The V end was cut by 4 bases, the J end by 7 bases, with 21 bases between. DNA of the CDR3: TGCGCCAGCAGCCCTCGACAGCAGCTGGTTGAAAATTCACCCCTCCACTTT. Protein: CASSPRQQLVENSPLHF.

The chain uses TRBV6-1 and TRBJ2-1; 12 positions agree with TRBD2. This CDR3 has 16 amino acids. CDR1 and CDR2 (germline): MNHNS, SASEGT. Trimming at V came to 6 bases and at J to 1 base, leaving 4 bases not matched to a gene. As DNA, the CDR3 is TGTGCCAGCAGGGAAACTAGCGGGAGGTCCTACAATGAGCAGTTCTTC. Translating gives CASRETSGRSYNEQFF.

This clonotype was observed a handful of times. The chain uses TRBV5-6 and TRBJ2-7; D is perhaps TRBD1 (5 bases). V lost 3 bases and J 2 bases, leaving 15 bases between the germline ends. CDR3 size: 15 residues. Germline V gene lookup returns CDR1 SGHDT and CDR2 YYEEEE. This CDR3 reads CASSWDLGQTYEQYF. The DNA of the CDR3 is TGTGCCAGCAGCTGGGATCTCGGACAAACCTACGAGCAGTACTTC.

This clonotype was detected only a few times. This chain links TRBV29-1 with TRBJ1-1, with a weak D call TRBD1 (6 bases). Germline values: CDR1 SQVTM, CDR2 ANQGSEA. Trimming left V 5 bases short and J 1 base short, with 11 bases between. The CDR3 sequence is 13 residues long. Here the CDR3 DNA reads TGCAGCGTTTCGGGACAAACGAACACTGAAGCTTTCTTT. Amino acids: CSVSGQTNTEAFF.

This clonotype has only one observation. This sequence joins TRBV6-5 and TRBJ2-7, with 9 positions matching TRBD2. The CDR3 contains 17 residues. Germline values: CDR1 MNHEY, CDR2 SVGAGI. The ends lost 2 bases at V and 2 bases at J; junction bases unmatched: 10. The CDR3 bases are TGTGCCAGCAGTTACACTGCGAGTAGCGGGAGCCCCTACGAGCAGTACTTC. Encoded protein: CASSYTASSGSPYEQYF.

This clonotype was counted a few times. The rearrangement joins TRBV10-3 to TRBJ1-1, with D tentatively TRBD1 (6 bases). Per the germline V gene, CDR1 is ENHRY and CDR2 is SYGVKD. This CDR3 has 12 residues. Trimming removed 8 bases at V and 5 bases at J, with 12 bases between. CDR3 coding DNA: TGTGCCATCGGGGGGGCAGAGACTGAAGCTTTCTTT. This translates into CAIGGAETEAFF.

The chain has TRBV27 and TRBJ1-1; D is perhaps TRBD1 (6 bases). Germline lookup yields CDR1 MNHEY and CDR2 SMNVEV (reference sequence). This CDR3 contains 12 residues. The V end was cut by 5 bases, the J end by 8 bases, with 12 bases between. The CDR3 nucleotides are TGTGCCAGCAGTCCGGGACACCCCGAAGCTTTCTTT. This gives the protein CASSPGHPEAFF.

A few counts support this clonotype. The V call is TRBV10-3, the J call TRBJ2-3; D tentatively reads TRBD1 or TRBD2 (6 bases each). Germline lookup yields CDR1 ENHRY and CDR2 SYGVKD. Trimming pared 7 bases from V and 4 bases from J, leaving 12 bases between. This CDR3 is built from 13 residues. The CDR3 protein is CAIKGGPADTQYF. CDR3 in DNA: TGTGCCATCAAAGGGGGGCCCGCAGATACGCAGTATTTT.

The rearrangement joins TRBV19 to TRBJ2-1, with D possibly being TRBD2 (6 bases). Trimming removed 6 bases at V and 10 bases at J, with 19 bases between. The CDR3 contains 14 residues. Germline assignment: CDR1 LNHDA and CDR2 SQIVND (reference sequence). DNA of the CDR3: TGTGCCAGTAGCCCCCGAGGGACGGGAGAGGAGCAGTTCTTC. It specifies CASSPRGTGEEQFF. Complete variable domain (other parts from reference TRBV19 and TRBJ2-1): DGGITQSPKYLFRKEGQNVTLSCEQNLNHDAMYWYRQDPGQGLRLIYYSQIVNDFQKGDIAEGYSVSREKKESFPLTVTSAQKNPTAFYLCASSPRGTGEEQFFGPGTRLTVL.

This clonotype has only one observation. The V and J genes are TRBV25-1 and TRBJ2-1; TRBD2 is a possible D gene (6 bases). The CDR3 length is 15 residues. V lost 1 base to trimming and J lost 9 bases, with 16 bases between them. Per germline, CDR1 MGHDK and CDR2 SYGVNS. CDR3 coding DNA: TGTGCCAGCAGTGAATTAGTGTCGCGGGACTGTGAGCAGTTCTTC. Translating it yields CASSELVSRDCEQFF.

A word on this clonotype: Being one base from a much bigger clone, this may be a read error. This chain links TRBV18 with TRBJ2-1; D may match TRBD1 or TRBD2 (5 bases each). The germline V gene has CDR1 KGHSH and CDR2 LQKENI. The CDR3 extends over 12 amino acids. The CDR3: CACSPQGPGTFF. The CDR3 DNA follows: TGTGCCTGCTCACCGCAAGGTCCGGGGACCTTCTTC.

The genes are TRBV30 and TRBJ1-6; tentatively, D is TRBD1 (5 bases). The CDR3 loop spans 14 amino acids. The germline V gene encodes CDR1 GTSNPN and CDR2 SVGIG (reference sequence). Trimming cost V 4 bases and J 7 bases, with 14 bases left between them. The DNA for the CDR3 is TGTGCCTGGACCGGGTTGGGACTGAATTCACCCCTCCACTTT. Its protein product is CAWTGLGLNSPLHF.

This clonotype was observed a handful of times. The chain couples TRBV4-2 to TRBJ2-2, with D perhaps matching TRBD1 or TRBD2 (5 bases each). V was shortened by 0 bases and J by 8 bases, with 10 bases between the two germline ends. This CDR3 comprises 14 residues. Looked up from germline, CDR1 is LGHNA and CDR2 is YNFKEQ. The CDR3 DNA follows: TGTGCCAGCAGCCAAGAAGGCGAGGGGGGGGAGCTGTTTTTT. Protein: CASSQEGEGGELFF.